The 28 T cell receptor beta chains reported below all come from one sample, sequenced in a study of blood T cell repertoires in COVID-19. Method: immunoSEQ multiplex PCR; TCRdb's copy keeps in-frame clones and lacks some. The sample carries 350,000 or so clones, roughly 87% recorded once. Material: peripheral blood. These receptors came from a woman aged 55-70 years with COVID-19, enrolled during active disease.

The J gene is TRBJ1-4, the V gene TRBV7-9, with 9 bases lining up with TRBD1. Germline CDR1 and CDR2: SEHNR and FQNEAQ (reference sequence). V lost 5 bases to trimming and J lost 8 bases; unmatched junction nucleotides: 6. The CDR3 is made up of 14 amino acids. The chain's CDR3 is CASSPWTGEEKLFF. The DNA of the CDR3 is TGTGCCAGCAGCCCTTGGACAGGGGAGGAAAAACTGTTTTTT.

In its sample, this clone was seen once. This chain uses TRBV10-3 with TRBJ2-2, with 9 bases aligning to TRBD1. Per germline, CDR1 ENHRY and CDR2 SYGVKD. This CDR3 contains 16 residues. Trimming cost V 6 bases and J 0 bases; bases outside gene matches: 5. The CDR3 DNA sequence: TGTGCCATCAGGACCAGACAGGGGGCGAACACCGGGGAGCTGTTTTTT. This encodes CAIRTRQGANTGELFF.

This clone showed up just once. The chain carries TRBV5-4 and TRBJ2-7, with 8 bases lining up with TRBD1. The V segment lost 3 bases and the J segment 2 bases; nucleotides outside the gene matches: 13. Germline CDR1 reads SGHNT; CDR2 reads YYREEE (reference sequence). There are 17 residues in the CDR3. CDR3: CASSYFTTGERAYEQYF. CDR3 DNA: TGTGCCAGCAGCTACTTCACGACAGGGGAAAGGGCCTACGAGCAGTACTTC.

This chain joins TRBV3-1 (or the pseudogene TRBV3-2) and TRBJ2-3; weak D call: TRBD2 (7 bases). The germline CDR1 and CDR2 sequences are LGHDT and YNNKEL (reference sequence). This CDR3 region has 15 residues. The germline V and J ends were trimmed by 4 bases and 7 bases, with 18 bases remaining between them. The CDR3 region has the DNA TGTGCCAGCAGCCCAGATCGGGGGGCCAGGTATACGCAGTATTTT. This codes for CASSPDRGARYTQYF.

This clone was picked up many times. J is TRBJ1-5 and V is TRBV19; 9 bases agree with TRBD1. Germline assignment: CDR1 LNHDA and CDR2 SQIVND (reference sequence). The trim removed 9 bases at V and 6 bases at J, leaving 6 bases unmatched. CDR3 length equals 13 residues. CDR3 DNA: TGTGCCAGCGGGACAGGGCCCGCTCAGCCCCAGCATTTT. Its protein is CASGTGPAQPQHF. Filled out from reference TRBV19 and TRBJ1-5, the complete variable domain reads DGGITQSPKYLFRKEGQNVTLSCEQNLNHDAMYWYRQDPGQGLRLIYYSQIVNDFQKGDIAEGYSVSREKKESFPLTVTSAQKNPTAFYLCASGTGPAQPQHFGDGTRLSIL.

V is TRBV6-5 and J is TRBJ1-3; D is unresolved. Germline CDR1 MNHEY, CDR2 SVGAGI. V was clipped by 6 bases and J by 0 bases, with 12 bases between them. The CDR3 has 15 residues. CDR3 residues: CASSPGGVSGNTIYF. The CDR3 coding sequence is TGTGCCAGCAGCCCAGGAGGAGTCTCTGGAAACACCATATATTTT.

The V and J genes are TRBV6-2 or TRBV6-3 and TRBJ2-5; 9 bases agree with TRBD1. Unmatched junction bases numbered 4, after V lost 0 bases and J lost 5 bases. Germline-derived CDR1 and CDR2 are MNHEY and SVGEGT. The CDR3 contains 15 residues. The DNA for the CDR3 is TGTGCCAGCAGTTACTCGGGGACAGGGTTGGAGACCCAGTACTTC. The encoded protein is CASSYSGTGLETQYF.

The chain recombines TRBV18 with TRBJ1-1; TRBD1 agrees at 7 bases. Germline V CDR1 and CDR2: KGHSH, LQKENI. The V and J ends lost 6 bases and 5 bases, in that order; junction bases with no gene match: 9. The CDR3 has 14 residues. CDR3 in amino acids: CASSSTGWRTEAFF. In nucleotides, the CDR3 is TGTGCCAGCTCCTCGACAGGGTGGAGGACTGAAGCTTTCTTT.

V is TRBV5-1 and J is TRBJ2-5, with 9 nucleotides matching TRBD2. This CDR3 comprises 16 residues. Trimming took 2 bases from V and 9 from J; bases not matched to a gene: 14. CDR1 and CDR2 from the germline V gene are SGHRS and YFSETQ. The CDR3 reads CASSFLGTSNQGAQYF. CDR3 bases: TGCGCCAGCAGCTTCCTTGGGACTAGCAACCAAGGGGCCCAGTACTTC.

The chain links TRBV19 to TRBJ1-3, with unresolved D. CDR1 is LNHDA, CDR2 SQIVND, per germline (reference sequence). The CDR3 is made up of 14 amino acids. Deletions cut 3 bases from V and 2 bases from J, with 8 bases between. Here the CDR3 reads CASSMVQPGNTIYF. For the CDR3, the DNA is TGTGCCAGTAGTATGGTACAGCCTGGAAACACCATATATTTT. The whole variable domain, remainder taken from reference TRBV19 and TRBJ1-3, is DGGITQSPKYLFRKEGQNVTLSCEQNLNHDAMYWYRQDPGQGLRLIYYSQIVNDFQKGDIAEGYSVSREKKESFPLTVTSAQKNPTAFYLCASSMVQPGNTIYFGEGSWLTVV.

The chain employs TRBV5-1 and TRBJ1-2; the D is unclear. V lost 0 bases and J lost 3, with 15 bases in between. The CDR3 length is 16 residues. From germline, CDR1 is SGHRS and CDR2 YFSETQ. CDR3 coding DNA: TGCGCCAGCAGCTTGGAGCCAGTGACTTCCTACTATGGCTACACCTTC. Its protein is CASSLEPVTSYYGYTF.

The chain is built from TRBV7-6 and TRBJ2-5, with 7 bases identical to TRBD1. The CDR3 loop spans 14 amino acids. Germline CDR1 SGHVS, CDR2 FNYEAQ. V lost 2 bases to trimming and J lost 5 bases; unmatched junction nucleotides: 5. CDR3 nucleotides: TGTGCCAGCAGCTTACTGGGGACAGTCGAGACCCAGTACTTC. This codes for CASSLLGTVETQYF.

This sequence joins TRBV5-1 and TRBJ1-2; 7 bases line up with TRBD1. V dropped 4 bases and J dropped 5; count of bases not matched to a gene: 5. This CDR3 is built from 13 residues. Germline V lookup: CDR1 SGHRS, CDR2 YFSETQ. The CDR3 region has the DNA TGCGCCAGCAGCCCGGGACAGTCTTATGGCTACACCTTC. It is translated as CASSPGQSYGYTF.

This clone was recorded only once. This chain connects TRBV7-6 to TRBJ2-7; 9 bases map to TRBD2. This CDR3 has 14 amino acids. Germline lookup yields CDR1 SGHVS and CDR2 FNYEAQ. V dropped 5 bases and J dropped 2; count of bases not matched to a gene: 4. CDR3 in DNA: TGTGCCAGCAGCCCTAGCGGGACGACCTACGAGCAGTACTTC. Translation gives CASSPSGTTYEQYF.

The V gene is TRBV30, the J gene TRBJ1-1; 7 nucleotides agree with TRBD1. The CDR3 is made up of 14 amino acids. The germline CDR1 and CDR2 sequences are GTSNPN and SVGIG (reference sequence). Germline trimming cut 3 bases from V and 3 bases from J; bases unmatched to any gene: 7. CDR3 in DNA: TGTGCCTGGAGAGTCAGGGGGATTGACACTGAAGCTTTCTTT. Translated, it gives CAWRVRGIDTEAFF.

The rearrangement joins TRBV5-5 to TRBJ2-1, with 9 positions matching TRBD1. CDR1 and CDR2 from the germline V gene are SGHKS and YYEKEE (reference sequence). CDR3 length: 14 amino acids. V lost 1 base, J lost 9 bases, and 5 bases stayed unmatched. The CDR3 loop reads CASSLFTGGGEQFF. The CDR3, as DNA: TGTGCCAGCAGCTTGTTTACAGGGGGCGGTGAGCAGTTCTTC.

This clone was seen more than once but under ten times. Other nucleotide sequences in the sample specify the same CDR3. V gene TRBV12-3 or TRBV12-4 combines with J gene TRBJ1-2, with 7 bases aligning to TRBD1. The J segment lost 2 bases and the V segment lost 5 bases, leaving 2 bases of the junction unmatched. The CDR3 length is 13 residues. As DNA, the CDR3 is TGTGCCAGCAGTCCGACAGGGAACTATGGCTACACCTTC. It encodes CASSPTGNYGYTF.

The chain links TRBV19 to TRBJ2-3, with a weak D call TRBD2 (6 bases). With 3 bases removed from V and 4 bases from J, the gap between germline ends came to 17 bases. The CDR3 is 16 amino acids. Germline assignment: CDR1 LNHDA and CDR2 SQIVND (reference sequence). CDR3 region: CASSMGGLQGADTQYF. CDR3 bases: TGTGCCAGTAGTATGGGGGGTCTCCAAGGCGCAGATACGCAGTATTTT.

V gene TRBV2 combines with J gene TRBJ1-2; TRBD1 is a possible D gene (6 bases). The CDR3 has 15 residues. With 0 bases removed from V and 6 bases from J, the gap between germline ends came to 14 bases. Germline V gene data show CDR1 as SNHLY and CDR2 as FYNNEI. This CDR3 reads CASSEALQGNNGYTF. In DNA form, the CDR3 reads TGTGCCAGCAGTGAAGCACTACAGGGTAATAATGGCTACACCTTC.

The chain combines TRBV5-4 with TRBJ2-7, with D possibly being TRBD2 (5 bases). Trimming cost V 0 bases and J 6 bases, with 7 bases left between them. The germline V gene encodes CDR1 SGHNT and CDR2 YYREEE (reference sequence). The CDR3 runs to 12 residues. The CDR3 coding sequence is TGTGCCAGCAGCTTGGCTGGGAGCGAGCAGTACTTC. It encodes CASSLAGSEQYF.

The genes are TRBV19 and TRBJ1-2; TRBD1 matches at 9 bases. Germline loops: CDR1 LNHDA, CDR2 SQIVND (reference sequence). V trimming: 5 bases; J trimming: 5 bases; junction bases outside the gene matches: 9. The CDR3 sequence is 15 residues long. As DNA, the CDR3 is TGTGCCAGTAGTTCCTCGGGACAGGGTCGATATGGCTACACCTTC. This codes for CASSSSGQGRYGYTF.

The table lists this clone with a count of one. V gene TRBV5-1 combines with J gene TRBJ2-5; the match to TRBD1 covers 7 bases. With V trimmed by 2 bases and J by 2 bases, 6 bases remained unmatched. CDR3 length equals 15 residues. Germline V gives CDR1 SGHRS, CDR2 YFSETQ. Written as DNA, the CDR3 is TGCGCCAGCAGCTTAGGGACAGTCCGGCAAGAGACCCAGTACTTC. Its protein product is CASSLGTVRQETQYF.

The chain has TRBV5-1 and TRBJ2-7, with 10 bases fitting TRBD2. V trimming: 1 base; J trimming: 3 bases; junction bases outside the gene matches: 4. CDR3 length: 15 amino acids. Germline CDR1 is SGHRS and CDR2 is YFSETQ. This CDR3 reads CASSLTSGANYEQYF. In DNA form, the CDR3 reads TGCGCCAGCAGCTTGACTAGCGGGGCAAACTACGAGCAGTACTTC.

This clone occurred many times. The chain combines TRBV5-4 with TRBJ2-3; the D is unclear. The CDR3 covers 12 residues. CDR1 and CDR2 (germline): SGHNT, YYREEE (reference sequence). The germline V and J ends were trimmed by 1 base and 4 bases, with 4 bases remaining between them. CDR3 sequence: CASSLPADTQYF. The CDR3 DNA reads TGTGCCAGCAGCTTGCCGGCAGATACGCAGTATTTT.

The V and J genes are TRBV7-2 and TRBJ1-2; TRBD1 might be the D (6 bases). The CDR3 covers 14 residues. Germline V gene sequence: CDR1 SGHTA, CDR2 FQGNSA. The V gene lost 5 bases and the J gene lost 8 bases, with 18 bases spanning the gap. The CDR3 sequence is CASSLIRGGQGYTF. The CDR3, as DNA: TGTGCCAGCAGCCTAATACGGGGGGGACAAGGCTACACCTTC.

This clone was recorded only once. The rearrangement uses TRBV28 and TRBJ1-1; no firm D call. Trimming cost V 5 bases and J 10 bases, with 11 bases left between them. The CDR3 is made up of 11 amino acids. Germline V CDR1 and CDR2: MDHEN, SYDVKM. The CDR3 nucleotides read TGTGCCAGCAGTAGAGAGGTGAGAGCTTTCTTT. As protein: CASSREVRAFF.

The chain joins TRBV4-1 to TRBJ2-1, with TRBD1 matching 7 bases. Trimming at V came to 1 base and at J to 2 bases, leaving 17 bases not matched to a gene. The CDR3 has 20 amino acids. Germline V CDR1 and CDR2: MGHRA, YSYEKL. The CDR3, as DNA: TGCGCCAGCAGCCAAGTGGGGGCCGGAAGGGGGCGATTTCCCTACAATGAGCAGTTCTTC. It encodes CASSQVGAGRGRFPYNEQFF.

The V and J genes are TRBV4-1 and TRBJ2-5; TRBD2 matches 7 bases. Trimming removed 0 bases from V and 9 bases from J; junction bases left unmatched: 16. In germline, CDR1 is MGHRA, CDR2 YSYEKL. The CDR3 length is 17 residues. In DNA, the CDR3 is TGCGCCAGCAGCCAAGATAGGAGTGCAGCGGGGCCGGGGGCCCAGTACTTC. It is translated as CASSQDRSAAGPGAQYF.